This TCR beta chain is from a study of Ad26.COV2.S vaccination and SARS-CoV-2 variants. Profiled with immunoSEQ multiplex PCR; TCRdb holds only in-frame clones, not every one. The sample holds about 390,000 clones, about 92% seen once. The sample's treatment: over 15 received Ad26.COV2.S at low or high dose, single or two shots; several received placebo; per-sample allocation not given. Collection of samples fell on day 63 after the first vaccine or placebo injection. The donor was a Boston adult aged 18-55 years. Broader study findings: Breadth measured for non-spike TCRs was similar across vaccine and placebo recipients. The analyses of TCR breadth and depth may have understated the size of total T cell responses.

The CDR3 spans 17 residues. CDR1 and CDR2 (germline): SGDLS, YYNGEE. The junction had 8 bases not matched to a gene; V was cut back by 1 base and J by 5 bases. Worth noting for this clone: Its antigen is unknown.

The sequencing here drew on peripheral blood, taken in a trial of Ad26.COV2.S vaccine versus placebo. The receptor comes from a person between 18 and 60 years old who received the Ad26.COV2.S COVID-19 vaccine or a placebo. The chain employs TRBV9 and TRBJ2-1, with TRBD1 identical over 11 bases. The chain's CDR3 is CASSVRTGGIRNNEQFF. Here the CDR3 DNA reads TGTGCCAGCAGCGTACGGACAGGGGGCATAAGGAACAATGAGCAGTTCTTC.